This T cell receptor beta chain was recovered during a study of neurological immune-mediated disorders. Study-wide results and limits: When grouped phylogenetically, the repertoires of 18 of the 34 multiple sclerosis patients fell together in one related-CDR3 cluster, which is a possible signature.

The cDNA was produced through 5'RACE with 10-nucleotide random UMIs. MiXCR, applied by TCRdb to the 5' RACE reads, yields one record per CDR3 protein. This table has 50,000 or so distinct CDR3 sequences, around 4% appearing once. From 2 million PBMCs stored at -80 C, the unsorted libraries were generated. This clonotype was detected ten times or more. Its antigen remains unknown. The ends lost 3 bases at V and 8 bases at J; junction bases unmatched: 9. Germline CDR1 LNHNV, CDR2 YYDKDF (reference sequence). The CDR3 extends over 15 amino acids. The sequenced sample consisted of PBMCs. The TCR originated in a man between 25 and 39 years old with multiple sclerosis. The chain combines TRBV15 with TRBJ1-4, with 7 bases aligning to TRBD1. The CDR3, as DNA: TGTGCCACCAGCAGGGAAAAGGGGGCGTGGGAAAAACTGTTTTTT. This translates into CATSREKGAWEKLFF.